The next 22 T cell receptor beta chains were all read from a single sample in a study of cytomegalovirus exposure and HLA in healthy donors. PCR primers comprised 60 Vbeta and 13 Jbeta primers. Using immunoSEQ multiplex PCR, the repertoire was profiled, and TCRdb retains in-frame clones only, with some absent. The sample comprises 200,000 to 250,000 clones, less than 85% of which are singletons, and roughly 0.22% rests with the top ten. The sequenced sample was PBMCs. These receptors came from a girl aged 2-15 years in good health and CMV-seronegative.

This rearrangement joins TRBV5-1 to TRBJ2-3; 9 nucleotides align to TRBD2. Germline CDR1 and CDR2: SGHRS and YFSETQ. After removal of 3 bases from V and 0 bases from J, the junction contained 8 bases not matched to a gene. The CDR3 is made up of 17 amino acids. CDR3 nucleotide sequence: TGCGCCAGCAGCTCAGCGGGGGGCCGAATTAGCACAGATACGCAGTATTTT. Protein sequence: CASSSAGGRISTDTQYF.

This clone occurred a few times. The rearrangement links TRBV5-1 to TRBJ2-7; 7 bases fit TRBD2. V lost 5 bases to trimming and J lost 3 bases; unmatched junction nucleotides: 11. CDR1 and CDR2 from the germline V gene are SGHRS and YFSETQ. This CDR3 spans 15 amino acids. The CDR3 region has the DNA TGCGCCAGCAGAACATTAGCGGGTGCCGACTACGAGCAGTACTTC. Translating gives CASRTLAGADYEQYF.

J is TRBJ2-3 and V is TRBV9, with 8 bases aligning to TRBD1. With V trimmed by 4 bases and J by 6 bases, 7 bases remained unmatched. In germline, CDR1 is SGDLS, CDR2 YYNGEE. This CDR3 spans 14 amino acids. The CDR3 DNA reads as TGTGCCAGCAGCACGCGGACAGGGCGGGATACGCAGTATTTT. It is translated as CASSTRTGRDTQYF. Drawing the rest from reference TRBV9 and TRBJ2-3, the complete variable domain is DSGVTQTPKHLITATGQRVTLRCSPRSGDLSVYWYQQSLDQGLQFLIQYYNGEERAKGNILERFSAQQFPDLHSELNLSSLELGDSALYFCASSTRTGRDTQYFGPGTRLTVL.

The chain employs TRBV7-9 and TRBJ1-6; D is undetermined. CDR3 size: 17 residues. CDR1 SEHNR and CDR2 FQNEAQ come from the germline V gene (reference sequence). Trimming shortened V by 8 bases and J by 2 bases, and 19 bases separated the two germline ends. Written as DNA, the CDR3 is TGTGCCAGCGGCCGTTCGTCCGGGAGTCCCTATAATTCACCCCTCCACTTT. Amino acids: CASGRSSGSPYNSPLHF.

The chain carries TRBV19 and TRBJ1-1; 9 bases fit TRBD1. This CDR3 contains 14 residues. The germline V gene encodes CDR1 LNHDA and CDR2 SQIVND (reference sequence). Trimming at V came to 3 bases and at J to 5 bases, leaving 4 bases not matched to a gene. CDR3 bases: TGTGCCAGTAGTATCGGGACAGGGCGGACTGAAGCTTTCTTT. This encodes CASSIGTGRTEAFF.

This clone was observed a handful of times. V usage is TRBV10-2 and J usage is TRBJ2-3; weak D call: TRBD2 (5 bases). The CDR3 loop spans 15 amino acids. The germline CDR1 and CDR2 sequences are WSHSY and SAAADI. V lost 2 bases, J lost 4 bases, and 13 bases lay in between. The CDR3 DNA follows: TGCGCCAGCAGTGAGCCGCTAGCCCAGCCAGATACGCAGTATTTT. This gives the protein CASSEPLAQPDTQYF.

The J gene is TRBJ2-1, the V gene TRBV2; TRBD1 agrees at 8 bases. V trimming: 7 bases; J trimming: 13 bases; junction bases outside the gene matches: 21. Germline V gene data show CDR1 as SNHLY and CDR2 as FYNNEI. The CDR3 consists of 16 residues. The CDR3 sequence is CASTTLRGQDPLSQFF. The CDR3 DNA follows: TGTGCCAGCACCACCCTCAGGGGACAGGACCCCTTGAGCCAGTTCTTC.

The CDR3 nucleotides read TGTGCCAGCAGTTCGGCAGGGGGCATGTACGAGCAGTACTTC. It is translated as CASSSAGGMYEQYF. The J gene is TRBJ2-7, the V gene TRBV6-5, with TRBD1 identical over 8 bases. J gave up 4 bases and V 4 bases, and 6 bases lay outside the gene matches. CDR1 and CDR2 from the germline V gene are MNHEY and SVGAGI. CDR3 length: 14 amino acids.

In this sample, this clone turned up once. This chain joins TRBV5-4 and TRBJ2-7, with a weak D call TRBD2 (6 bases). Trimming stripped 4 bases from V and 0 bases from J, with 11 bases between. The CDR3 is made up of 14 amino acids. The V gene's germline CDR1 is SGHNT and CDR2 YYREEE (reference sequence). The CDR3 DNA reads as TGTGCCAGCAGCCGGGACTTAGACTCCTACGAGCAGTACTTC. Amino acids: CASSRDLDSYEQYF.

This clone was observed a single time. V and J are TRBV5-4 and TRBJ2-3; the match to TRBD2 covers 11 bases. Per germline, CDR1 SGHNT and CDR2 YYREEE (reference sequence). V gave up 6 bases and J gave up 7 bases; unmatched junction bases: 4. The CDR3 spans 13 residues. DNA for the CDR3: TGTGCCAGCAAAACTAGCGGGAGATATACGCAGTATTTT. This encodes CASKTSGRYTQYF.

The chain carries TRBV6-1 and TRBJ1-5, with a tentative D call TRBD1 (6 bases). This CDR3 has 15 amino acids. CDR1 and CDR2 (germline): MNHNS, SASEGT. Between the trimmed V and J ends, which lost 6 bases and 1 base, there was a span of 13 bases. CDR3 sequence reads: CASSSPGQSNQPQHF. For the CDR3, the DNA is TGTGCCAGCAGCTCCCCTGGACAGAGCAATCAGCCCCAGCATTTT.

This sequence joins TRBV21-1 and TRBJ2-5; the DNA was not compared with TRBD1, the D call given in the table. TRBV21-1 corresponds to a pseudogene. The CDR3 spans 15 residues. The CDR3 region has the DNA TGTGCCAGCAGTCCGGCCTGGACAGGGGAGGAGACCCAGTACTTC. As protein: CASSPAWTGEETQYF.

J is TRBJ2-7 and V is TRBV7-6, with no clear D. This CDR3 has 13 amino acids. Germline CDR1 SGHVS, CDR2 FNYEAQ. The V end was cut by 1 base, the J end by 0 bases, with 4 bases between. The DNA for the CDR3 is TGTGCCAGCAGCTTAGGGGCCTCCTACGAGCAGTACTTC. Translating it yields CASSLGASYEQYF.

CDR3 sequence: CASSMRPGYNEQFF. CDR3 nucleotide sequence: TGTGCCAGTAGTATGCGCCCGGGCTACAATGAGCAGTTCTTC. V is TRBV19 and J is TRBJ2-1; D is unresolved. The germline V gene has CDR1 LNHDA and CDR2 SQIVND (reference sequence). This CDR3 spans 14 amino acids. V was trimmed by 3 bases and J by 3 bases, leaving 9 bases between them.

This rearrangement joins TRBV5-1 to TRBJ1-2; perhaps TRBD1 as D (5 bases). Germline loops: CDR1 SGHRS, CDR2 YFSETQ. V gave up 4 bases and J gave up 6 bases, with 16 bases separating them. CDR3 length equals 14 residues. DNA of the CDR3: TGCGCCAGCAGCCCCCATGGGGGGTATGATGGCTACACCTTC. This gives the protein CASSPHGGYDGYTF. The complete variable domain, with remaining parts taken from reference TRBV5-1 and TRBJ1-2, reads KAGVTQTPRYLIKTRGQQVTLSCSPISGHRSVSWYQQTPGQGLQFLFEYFSETQRNKGNFPGRFSGRQFSNSRSEMNVSTLELGDSALYLCASSPHGGYDGYTFGSGTRLTVV.

The chain carries TRBV6-5 and TRBJ1-5; perhaps TRBD1 as D (5 bases). CDR1 and CDR2 from the germline V gene are MNHEY and SVGAGI. This CDR3 is 13 amino acids long. V was clipped by 5 bases and J by 2 bases, with 7 bases between them. The CDR3 protein is CASSGTGNQPQHF. Written as DNA, the CDR3 is TGTGCCAGCAGTGGGACTGGCAATCAGCCCCAGCATTTT.

V usage is TRBV6-4 and J usage is TRBJ2-3; D unclear. Trimming cost V 0 bases and J 0 bases, with 16 bases left between them. CDR1 is MRHNA and CDR2 is SNTAGT in the germline V gene. There are 18 residues in the CDR3. Here the CDR3 DNA reads TGTGCCAGCAGTGACTCGTACCCCCAGGTGCAGAGCACAGATACGCAGTATTTT. It codes for CASSDSYPQVQSTDTQYF.

V usage is TRBV2 and J usage is TRBJ2-7, with D possibly TRBD2 on 7 matching bases. Germline V gives CDR1 SNHLY, CDR2 FYNNEI. The CDR3 consists of 14 residues. V was cut by 3 bases and J by 2 bases, with 11 bases left in between. CDR3 DNA: TGTGCCAGCAGTGAGGCGGGGGCCACCTACGAGCAGTACTTC. Translated, it gives CASSEAGATYEQYF.

The chain combines TRBV7-9 with TRBJ1-5; perhaps TRBD1 as D (6 bases). Deletions cut 5 bases from V and 2 bases from J, with 13 bases between. Germline V gene lookup returns CDR1 SEHNR and CDR2 FQNEAQ (reference sequence). CDR3 length: 15 amino acids. In DNA, the CDR3 is TGTGCCAGCAGCCCTCGAGGGGGGGGCAATCAGCCCCAGCATTTT. It is translated as CASSPRGGGNQPQHF.

This clone has more than one count but fewer than ten. The chain couples TRBV5-8 to TRBJ1-1, with a tentative D call TRBD1 (5 bases). Germline V gene lookup returns CDR1 SGHTS and CDR2 YDEGEE. The V and J ends lost 0 bases and 6 bases respectively, with 9 bases between them. There are 13 residues in the CDR3. The chain's CDR3 is CASSLGQSAEAFF. The CDR3 coding sequence is TGTGCCAGCAGCTTGGGACAGAGCGCTGAAGCTTTCTTT. Full variable domain (missing parts from reference TRBV5-8 and TRBJ1-1): EAGVTQSPTHLIKTRGQQATLRCSPISGHTSVYWYQQALGLGLQFLLWYDEGEERNRGNFPPRFSGRQFPNYSSELNVNALELEDSALYLCASSLGQSAEAFFGQGTRLTVV.

The chain joins TRBV5-4 to TRBJ2-1; 7 bases are shared with TRBD2. Germline values: CDR1 SGHNT, CDR2 YYREEE (reference sequence). The CDR3 totals 14 residues. The ends lost 3 bases at V and 7 bases at J; junction bases unmatched: 7. CDR3 loop: CASSSGGDGNEQFF. The CDR3 DNA reads TGTGCCAGCAGCTCTGGGGGGGACGGGAATGAGCAGTTCTTC.

The chain recombines TRBV5-6 with TRBJ1-1; tentatively, D is TRBD1 (5 bases). Germline lookup yields CDR1 SGHDT and CDR2 YYEEEE. This CDR3 has 13 amino acids. Trimming stripped 1 base from V and 6 bases from J, with 10 bases between. The CDR3 DNA sequence: TGTGCCAGCAGCTTGTCAGACAGACCTGAAGCTTTCTTT. Protein sequence: CASSLSDRPEAFF. The full variable domain, its missing parts supplied by reference TRBV5-6 and TRBJ1-1, is DAGVTQSPTHLIKTRGQQVTLRCSPKSGHDTVSWYQQALGQGPQFIFQYYEEEERQRGNFPDRFSGHQFPNYSSELNVNALLLGDSALYLCASSLSDRPEAFFGQGTRLTVV.